Presented here are 24 T cell receptor beta chains from one specimen sequenced in a study of control samples from healthy donors and cancer patients. This table comes from immunoSEQ multiplex PCR, and its TCRdb copy is limited to in-frame clones, with some not included. This sample has more than 140,000 clones; about 90% occur once, and the top ten carry 6% to 9%. The source material was blood. These receptor sequences come from a man aged 18 to 29 in good health.

CDR3 nucleotides: TGTGCCAGCAGTGTAGGACAGGGGTATGGCTACACCTTC. Translating gives CASSVGQGYGYTF. The V and J genes are TRBV6-4 and TRBJ1-2; TRBD1 matches at 9 bases. The ends lost 4 bases at V and 5 bases at J; junction bases unmatched: 2. Germline CDR1 and CDR2: MRHNA and SNTAGT. The CDR3 consists of 13 residues.

This chain connects TRBV14 to TRBJ1-2; D is ambiguous. Germline V gene lookup returns CDR1 SGHDN and CDR2 FVKESK. V lost 0 bases and J 1 base, leaving 6 bases between the germline ends. This CDR3 is 14 amino acids long. Here the CDR3 reads CASSQDWINYGYTF. The DNA for the CDR3 is TGTGCCAGCAGCCAAGATTGGATTAACTATGGCTACACCTTC.

The J gene is TRBJ1-2, the V gene TRBV7-9; 9 bases line up with TRBD1. V shed 3 bases, J shed 3 bases, and the junction held 14 bases outside the gene matches. Germline assignment: CDR1 SEHNR and CDR2 FQNEAQ (reference sequence). The CDR3 covers 18 residues. CDR3 in DNA: TGTGCCAGCAGCTTGTTGCCGGGACAGGGCCCTCAGGACTATGGCTACACCTTC. Protein: CASSLLPGQGPQDYGYTF.

This clone is a singleton in its sample. The chain joins TRBV3-1 (or the pseudogene TRBV3-2) to TRBJ2-6; D is unresolved. The CDR3 is made up of 18 amino acids. V lost 1 base and J lost 0, with 13 bases in between. The germline V gene encodes CDR1 LGHDT and CDR2 YNNKEL (reference sequence). CDR3 sequence: CASSQVRGFRSGANVLTF. CDR3 DNA: TGTGCCAGCAGCCAAGTCAGAGGTTTTCGCTCTGGGGCCAACGTCCTGACTTTC.

The chain employs TRBV3-1 (or the pseudogene TRBV3-2) and TRBJ2-5; D is perhaps TRBD2 (6 bases). V shed 4 bases and J shed 4 bases, with 19 bases lying between them. The CDR3 has 16 residues. Germline V gene sequence: CDR1 LGHDT, CDR2 YNNKEL (reference sequence). In nucleotides, the CDR3 is TGTGCCAGCAGCCCGGGGACTTACACATCTCTAGAGACCCAGTACTTC. Encoded protein: CASSPGTYTSLETQYF.

J is TRBJ2-7 and V is TRBV11-2, with D tentatively TRBD1 (6 bases). V lost 4 bases and J lost 4, with 11 bases in between. The CDR3 runs 13 residues. From germline, CDR1 is SGHAT and CDR2 FQNNGV. CDR3 sequence: CASSWGRGYEQYF. CDR3 bases: TGTGCCAGCAGCTGGGGCAGGGGTTACGAGCAGTACTTC.

The chain recombines TRBV27 with TRBJ2-3; D gene uncertain. This CDR3 comprises 16 residues. CDR1 is MNHEY and CDR2 is SMNVEV in the germline V gene (reference sequence). Trimming removed 4 bases from V and 2 bases from J, with 16 bases in between. Here the CDR3 reads CASSSPQALFTDTQYF. The DNA for the CDR3 is TGTGCCAGCAGTTCCCCCCAGGCTCTTTTCACAGATACGCAGTATTTT.

The rearrangement links TRBV28 to TRBJ1-2; 7 positions agree with TRBD1. Looked up from germline, CDR1 is MDHEN and CDR2 is SYDVKM. Germline trimming cut 8 bases from V and 2 bases from J; bases unmatched to any gene: 5. The CDR3 has 13 residues. CDR3 loop: CASLRGQNYGYTF. CDR3 coding DNA: TGTGCCAGCCTGAGGGGACAGAACTATGGCTACACCTTC.

As to this clone: Mismatch with germline at one junction end may stem from a read error. The chain combines TRBV11-3 with TRBJ1-4; TRBD1 aligns across 10 bases. From germline, CDR1 is SGHNT and CDR2 YENEEA. CDR3 length: 16 residues. The CDR3 DNA follows: TGTGCCAGCAGCCTAGAGGGACAGGGGCAGAATGAAAAACTGTTTTTT. This translates into CASSLEGQGQNEKLFF.

V and J are TRBV9 and TRBJ2-7; 7 nucleotides match TRBD1. This CDR3 contains 16 residues. Germline CDR1 SGDLS, CDR2 YYNGEE. V lost 0 bases to trimming and J lost 6 bases; unmatched junction nucleotides: 12. The CDR3: CASSVGPGTVGSEQYF. CDR3 nucleotides: TGTGCCAGCAGCGTAGGACCCGGGACAGTGGGCTCCGAGCAGTACTTC.

V is TRBV10-3 and J is TRBJ2-5; D perhaps matches TRBD1 (5 bases). This CDR3 comprises 14 residues. V was pared by 10 bases and J by 0 bases, with 15 bases between. Looked up from germline, CDR1 is ENHRY and CDR2 is SYGVKD. CDR3 sequence (DNA): TGTGCCACTCGGCCCCCAGGGAACCAAGAGACCCAGTACTTC. This translates into CATRPPGNQETQYF.

V gene TRBV6-5 combines with J gene TRBJ1-1, with D possibly TRBD1 on 6 matching bases. The CDR3 runs to 13 residues. Germline CDR1 MNHEY, CDR2 SVGAGI. V gave up 8 bases and J gave up 4 bases, with 14 bases separating them. In nucleotides, the CDR3 is TGTGCCAGCTTGGTAGGGACAACCACTGAAGCTTTCTTT. It translates to CASLVGTTTEAFF.

J is TRBJ2-3 and V is TRBV3-1 (or the pseudogene TRBV3-2), with D possibly being TRBD2 (5 bases). The V and J ends lost 1 base and 4 bases respectively, with 12 bases between them. The CDR3 is 15 residues long. The germline gives CDR1 LGHDT, CDR2 YNNKEL (reference sequence). In nucleotides, the CDR3 is TGTGCCAGCAGCCAAGGGGGAGCTTTCCCAGATACGCAGTATTTT. It encodes CASSQGGAFPDTQYF.

The chain links TRBV19 to TRBJ1-5; D is possibly TRBD1 (6 bases). The CDR3 spans 15 residues. Germline CDR1 reads LNHDA; CDR2 reads SQIVND (reference sequence). Deletions cut 5 bases from V and 5 bases from J, with 16 bases between. CDR3 amino acids: CASSLPRGGDQPQHF. The CDR3 DNA is TGTGCCAGTAGTTTGCCTCGGGGGGGCGATCAGCCCCAGCATTTT.

The chain links TRBV5-6 to TRBJ2-3; no firm D call. V lost 4 bases, J lost 6 bases, and 12 bases lay in between. The germline CDR1 and CDR2 sequences are SGHDT and YYEEEE. The CDR3 has 13 amino acids. The CDR3 nucleotides read TGTGCCAGCAGCCAACTTGAATTGGATACGCAGTATTTT. It yields the protein CASSQLELDTQYF.

The V call is TRBV7-2, the J call TRBJ2-2, with 11 bases aligning to TRBD2. The CDR3 length is 14 residues. The trim removed 7 bases at V and 6 bases at J, leaving 4 bases unmatched. The germline gives CDR1 SGHTA, CDR2 FQGNSA. The DNA for the CDR3 is TGTGCCAGCAACCCGACTAGCGGGGCCGGGGAGCTGTTTTTT. This codes for CASNPTSGAGELFF.

This clone has just one count. The rearrangement uses TRBV19 and TRBJ1-2; the D is unclear. The CDR3 runs to 15 residues. The V end lost 1 base, the J end lost 8 bases, and 17 bases lay between the germline ends. The V gene's germline CDR1 is LNHDA and CDR2 SQIVND (reference sequence). The CDR3 here is CASSIVVPEGGGYTF. The CDR3, as DNA: TGTGCCAGTAGTATAGTTGTCCCGGAAGGAGGAGGCTACACCTTC.

The V call is TRBV4-2, the J call TRBJ1-3, with no clear D. The V gene's germline CDR1 is LGHNA and CDR2 YNFKEQ. The CDR3 is made up of 14 amino acids. V shed 1 base and J shed 4 bases, with 8 bases lying between them. CDR3 bases: TGTGCCAGCAGCCAAGGATGGTCCGGAAACACCATATATTTT. This translates into CASSQGWSGNTIYF.

V and J are TRBV6-5 and TRBJ2-5; tentative D call: TRBD1 (6 bases). Germline values: CDR1 MNHEY, CDR2 SVGAGI. The CDR3 spans 16 residues. The V gene lost 0 bases and the J gene lost 5 bases, with 16 bases spanning the gap. CDR3 sequence reads: CASSYSNRAFWETQYF. The CDR3, as DNA: TGTGCCAGCAGTTACTCGAACAGGGCGTTTTGGGAGACCCAGTACTTC.

The genes are TRBV19 and TRBJ1-5, with 12 bases that match TRBD1. V lost 5 bases to trimming and J lost 2 bases; unmatched junction nucleotides: 22. The CDR3 has 22 residues. From germline, CDR1 is LNHDA and CDR2 SQIVND (reference sequence). CDR3 sequence (DNA): TGTGCCAGTAGTCTTTCACCCTTGGGACAGGGGGCTTATGAAGACGGCAATCAGCCCCAGCATTTT. Its protein is CASSLSPLGQGAYEDGNQPQHF.

This clone showed up just once. This sequence joins TRBV14 and TRBJ2-1; 9 bases agree with TRBD1. The germline V gene has CDR1 SGHDN and CDR2 FVKESK. The length of the CDR3 is 17 residues. V dropped 0 bases and J dropped 4; count of bases not matched to a gene: 7. The CDR3 loop reads CASSQDPDRGYYNEQFF. The CDR3 bases are TGTGCCAGCAGCCAAGATCCCGACAGGGGGTATTACAATGAGCAGTTCTTC.

This sequence joins TRBV28 and TRBJ2-2; perhaps TRBD2 as D (6 bases). The V end was cut by 6 bases, the J end by 5 bases, with 7 bases between. This CDR3 is built from 12 residues. CDR1 is MDHEN and CDR2 is SYDVKM in the germline V gene. The CDR3 DNA reads TGTGCCAGCAGGCTAGCGACCGGGGAGCTGTTTTTT. Its translation: CASRLATGELFF.

This clone has only one observation. The chain employs TRBV5-1 and TRBJ1-1; D perhaps matches TRBD1 (6 bases). Germline assignment: CDR1 SGHRS and CDR2 YFSETQ. V was cut by 1 base and J by 1 base, with 8 bases left in between. There are 14 residues in the CDR3. For the CDR3, the DNA is TGCGCCAGCAGCTTGACAGGGCAGAACACTGAAGCTTTCTTT. This encodes CASSLTGQNTEAFF.

This clone was counted between two and nine times. The V call is TRBV19, the J call TRBJ1-1, with D hard to call. V was trimmed by 5 bases and J by 0 bases, leaving 19 bases between them. CDR1 LNHDA and CDR2 SQIVND come from the germline V gene (reference sequence). The CDR3 is 17 amino acids. The CDR3 coding sequence is TGTGCCAGTAGTTTTTTGCAGCAGGAGAGAATGAACACTGAAGCTTTCTTT. The encoded protein is CASSFLQQERMNTEAFF. The full variable domain, completed using reference TRBV19 and TRBJ1-1, is DGGITQSPKYLFRKEGQNVTLSCEQNLNHDAMYWYRQDPGQGLRLIYYSQIVNDFQKGDIAEGYSVSREKKESFPLTVTSAQKNPTAFYLCASSFLQQERMNTEAFFGQGTRLTVV.